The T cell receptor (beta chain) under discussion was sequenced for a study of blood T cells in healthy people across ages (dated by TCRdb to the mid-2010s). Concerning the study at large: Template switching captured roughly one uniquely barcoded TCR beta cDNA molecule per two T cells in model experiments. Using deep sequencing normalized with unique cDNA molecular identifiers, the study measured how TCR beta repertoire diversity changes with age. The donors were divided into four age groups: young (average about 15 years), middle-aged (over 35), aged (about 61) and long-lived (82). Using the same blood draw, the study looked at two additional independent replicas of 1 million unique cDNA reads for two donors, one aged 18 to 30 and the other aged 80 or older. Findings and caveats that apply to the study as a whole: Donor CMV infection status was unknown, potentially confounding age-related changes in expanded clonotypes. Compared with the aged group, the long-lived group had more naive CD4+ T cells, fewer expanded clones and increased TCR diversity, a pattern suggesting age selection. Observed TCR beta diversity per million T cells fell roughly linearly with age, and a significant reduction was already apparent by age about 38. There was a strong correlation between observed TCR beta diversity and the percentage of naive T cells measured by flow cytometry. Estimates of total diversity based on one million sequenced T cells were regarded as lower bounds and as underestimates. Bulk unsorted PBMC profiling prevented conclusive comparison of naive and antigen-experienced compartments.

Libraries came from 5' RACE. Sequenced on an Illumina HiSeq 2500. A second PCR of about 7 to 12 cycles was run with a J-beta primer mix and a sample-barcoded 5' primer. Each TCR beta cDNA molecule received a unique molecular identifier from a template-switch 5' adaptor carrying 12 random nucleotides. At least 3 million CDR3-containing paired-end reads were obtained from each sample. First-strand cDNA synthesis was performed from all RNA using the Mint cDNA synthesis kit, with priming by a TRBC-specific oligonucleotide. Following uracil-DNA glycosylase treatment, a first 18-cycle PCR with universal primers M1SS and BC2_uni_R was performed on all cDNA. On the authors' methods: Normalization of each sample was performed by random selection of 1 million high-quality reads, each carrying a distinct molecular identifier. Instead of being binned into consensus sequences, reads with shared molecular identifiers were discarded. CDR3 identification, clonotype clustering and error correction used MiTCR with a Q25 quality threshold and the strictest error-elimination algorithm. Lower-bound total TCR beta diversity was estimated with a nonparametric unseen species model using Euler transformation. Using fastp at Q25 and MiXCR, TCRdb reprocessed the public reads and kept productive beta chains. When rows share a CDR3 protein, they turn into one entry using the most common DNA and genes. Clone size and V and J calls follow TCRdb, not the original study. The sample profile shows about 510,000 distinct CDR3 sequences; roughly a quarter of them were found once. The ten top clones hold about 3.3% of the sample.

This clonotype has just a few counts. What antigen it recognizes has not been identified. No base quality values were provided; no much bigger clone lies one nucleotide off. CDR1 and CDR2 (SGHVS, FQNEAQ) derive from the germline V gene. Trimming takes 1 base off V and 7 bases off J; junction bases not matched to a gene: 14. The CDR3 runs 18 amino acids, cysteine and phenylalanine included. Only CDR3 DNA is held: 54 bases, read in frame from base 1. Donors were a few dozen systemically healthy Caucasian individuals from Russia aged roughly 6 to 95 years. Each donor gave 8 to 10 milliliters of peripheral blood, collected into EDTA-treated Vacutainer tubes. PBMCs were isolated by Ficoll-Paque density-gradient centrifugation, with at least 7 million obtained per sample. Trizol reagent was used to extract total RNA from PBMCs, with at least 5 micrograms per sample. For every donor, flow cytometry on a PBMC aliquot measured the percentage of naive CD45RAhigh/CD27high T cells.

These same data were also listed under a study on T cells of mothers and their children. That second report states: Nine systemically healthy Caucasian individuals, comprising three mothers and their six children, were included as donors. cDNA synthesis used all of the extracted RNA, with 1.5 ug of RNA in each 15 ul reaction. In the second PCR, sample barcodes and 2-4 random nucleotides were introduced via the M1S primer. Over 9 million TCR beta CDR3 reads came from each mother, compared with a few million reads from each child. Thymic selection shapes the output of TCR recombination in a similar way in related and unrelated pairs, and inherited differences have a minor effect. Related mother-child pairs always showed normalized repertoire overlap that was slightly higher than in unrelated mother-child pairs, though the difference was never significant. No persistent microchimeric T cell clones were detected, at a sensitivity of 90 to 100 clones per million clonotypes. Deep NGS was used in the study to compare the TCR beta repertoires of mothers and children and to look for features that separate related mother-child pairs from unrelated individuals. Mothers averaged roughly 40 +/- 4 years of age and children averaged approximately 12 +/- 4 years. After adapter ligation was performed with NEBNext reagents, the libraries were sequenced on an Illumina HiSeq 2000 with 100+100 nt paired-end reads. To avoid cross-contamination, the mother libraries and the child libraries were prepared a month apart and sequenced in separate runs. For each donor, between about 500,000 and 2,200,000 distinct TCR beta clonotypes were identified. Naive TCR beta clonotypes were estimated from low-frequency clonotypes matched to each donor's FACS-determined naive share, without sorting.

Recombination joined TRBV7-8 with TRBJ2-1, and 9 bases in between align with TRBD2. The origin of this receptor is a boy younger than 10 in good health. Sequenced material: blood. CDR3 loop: CASSLGSGGSPSRNEQFF. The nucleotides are TGTGCCAGCAGCTTAGGTAGCGGGGGATCCCCTTCAAGGAATGAGCAGTTCTTC.